The 17 T cell receptor beta chains below all came from one sample that was sequenced in a study of T cell responses to AZD1222 COVID-19 vaccine (dated by TCRdb to 2020 to 2022). To prepare the library, the immunoSEQ multiplex PCR assay was applied. TCRdb carries this immuneACCESS record with in-frame sequences only. Its versions omit some clonotypes, under half of them owing to an unresolved V gene in the studies checked, with the rest unexplained. This sample is represented by about 160,000 clones; around 90% of them were singletons. The ten largest clones take up roughly 3.8% of the sample. The time point label here, explained by the study, means: about 28 days (+/-7) after the second vaccine dose. The material sequenced was peripheral blood, taken 28 days after the second AZD1222 dose. The receptors originated from an adult who received the AZD1222 COVID-19 vaccine.

The chain carries TRBV9 and TRBJ1-3, with D possibly TRBD1 on 6 matching bases. This CDR3 comprises 17 residues. Trimming left V 3 bases short and J 0 bases short, with 16 bases between. CDR1 is SGDLS and CDR2 is YYNGEE in the germline V gene. The CDR3 DNA reads as TGTGCCAGCAGCGCCCTACAGGGACCGAGCTCTGGAAACACCATATATTTT. Its protein product is CASSALQGPSSGNTIYF.

This clone occurred once. The chain employs TRBV6-6 and TRBJ2-3, with TRBD1 matching 7 bases. The CDR3 runs to 14 residues. Germline V gene lookup returns CDR1 MNHNY and CDR2 SVGAGI (reference sequence). V gave up 5 bases and J gave up 3 bases; unmatched junction bases: 5. The CDR3 sequence: CASSTGVGTDTQYF. The CDR3 DNA sequence: TGTGCCAGCAGTACAGGGGTGGGGACAGATACGCAGTATTTT.

This clone has just a few counts. The genes are TRBV7-2 and TRBJ1-1; unclear D gene. The germline gives CDR1 SGHTA, CDR2 FQGNSA. The CDR3 has 12 residues. V lost 3 bases and J lost 3, with 5 bases in between. The CDR3: CASSFGYTEAFF. The CDR3 coding sequence is TGTGCCAGCAGCTTTGGGTACACTGAAGCTTTCTTT.

This chain links TRBV25-1 with TRBJ1-1; no reliable D call. Germline V gene data show CDR1 as MGHDK and CDR2 as SYGVNS. This CDR3 has 13 amino acids. Trimming removed 6 bases from V and 0 bases from J, with 8 bases in between. In nucleotides, the CDR3 is TGTGCCAGCAGCGAGGAGTTGAACACTGAAGCTTTCTTT. This gives the protein CASSEELNTEAFF. Based on the CDR3 plus reference TRBV25-1 and TRBJ1-1, the full variable domain is EADIYQTPRYLVIGTGKKITLECSQTMGHDKMYWYQQDPGMELHLIHYSYGVNSTEKGDLSSESTVSRIRTEHFPLTLESARPSHTSQYLCASSEELNTEAFFGQGTRLTVV.

The chain recombines TRBV5-4 with TRBJ1-1; D gene uncertain. Germline CDR1 reads SGHNT; CDR2 reads YYREEE (reference sequence). This CDR3 is built from 14 residues. Trimming shortened V by 1 base and J by 5 bases, and 12 bases separated the two germline ends. The CDR3 DNA follows: TGTGCCAGCAGCTTGTTTGGTGTCGGGACTGAAGCTTTCTTT. This translates into CASSLFGVGTEAFF.

This clone is a singleton in its sample. One base away lies a much larger clone, so this may be a sequencing read error. The chain employs TRBV9 and TRBJ1-5; no definite D call. With 0 bases removed from V and 1 base from J, the gap between germline ends came to 2 bases. The CDR3 length is 13 residues. CDR1 and CDR2 from the germline V gene are SGDLS and YYNGEE. In DNA form, the CDR3 reads TGTGCCAGCAGCGTAGGCAGCAATCAGCCCCAGCATTTT. Translated: CASSVGSNQPQHF.

This clone was counted a few times. J is TRBJ1-2 and V is TRBV7-8; perhaps TRBD1 as D (5 bases). The CDR3 consists of 17 residues. The ends were cut back, 3 bases at V and 4 bases at J, with 21 bases in the middle. CDR1 and CDR2 from the germline V gene are SGHVS and FQNEAQ. As DNA, the CDR3 is TGTGCCAGCAGCTTTTGGGGCGGGGGTAGGGACTTCTATGGCTACACCTTC. Amino acids: CASSFWGGGRDFYGYTF.

This clone was picked up a small number of times. The V and J genes are TRBV2 and TRBJ1-2, with D hard to call. The length of the CDR3 is 15 residues. CDR1 and CDR2 (germline): SNHLY, FYNNEI. V shed 7 bases and J shed 1 base, with 16 bases lying between them. The CDR3 bases are TGTGCCAGCACTACCCCGAAGGAACATAACTATGGCTACACCTTC. Its protein product is CASTTPKEHNYGYTF.

This clone was seen ten or more times. This chain connects TRBV4-2 to TRBJ1-2; no firm D call. The CDR3 extends over 14 amino acids. Germline CDR1 LGHNA, CDR2 YNFKEQ. V gave up 4 bases and J gave up 0 bases, with 9 bases separating them. CDR3 loop: CASSLDPANYGYTF. CDR3 DNA: TGTGCCAGCAGCCTGGACCCGGCTAACTATGGCTACACCTTC.

The rearrangement joins TRBV2 to TRBJ2-1, with TRBD2 matching 7 bases. Germline CDR1 is SNHLY and CDR2 is FYNNEI. This CDR3 has 15 amino acids. Trimming cost V 4 bases and J 2 bases; bases outside gene matches: 5. The CDR3 region is CASSVLGGPYNEQFF. The CDR3 DNA follows: TGTGCCAGCAGTGTGTTGGGAGGGCCCTACAATGAGCAGTTCTTC. Based on the CDR3 plus reference TRBV2 and TRBJ2-1, the full variable domain is EPEVTQTPSHQVTQMGQEVILRCVPISNHLYFYWYRQILGQKVEFLVSFYNNEISEKSEIFDDQFSVERPDGSNFTLKIRSTKLEDSAMYFCASSVLGGPYNEQFFGPGTRLTVL.

This rearrangement joins TRBV30 to TRBJ1-2; 7 bases agree with TRBD1. This CDR3 region has 18 residues. The trim removed 1 base at V and 2 bases at J, leaving 16 bases unmatched. The germline V gene encodes CDR1 GTSNPN and CDR2 SVGIG (reference sequence). The CDR3 protein is CAWSGRVTGNIANYGYTF. For the CDR3, the DNA is TGTGCCTGGAGTGGGAGGGTGACAGGGAATATCGCAAACTATGGCTACACCTTC.

The rearrangement uses TRBV30 and TRBJ1-2; 7 bases match TRBD1. The CDR3 runs to 13 residues. Germline V gene lookup returns CDR1 GTSNPN and CDR2 SVGIG (reference sequence). Trimming took 2 bases from V and 8 from J; bases not matched to a gene: 8. DNA for the CDR3: TGTGCCTGGAGTTCGCGACAGGGCGGAGGCTACACCTTC. It encodes CAWSSRQGGGYTF.

J is TRBJ1-5 and V is TRBV12-3 or TRBV12-4; perhaps TRBD1 as D (6 bases). With 6 bases removed from V and 4 bases from J, the gap between germline ends came to 10 bases. This CDR3 is built from 13 residues. The CDR3 DNA follows: TGTGCCAGCAGCTGGACAGCGAATCAGCCCCAGCATTTT. Protein: CASSWTANQPQHF.

This chain uses TRBV3-1 (or the pseudogene TRBV3-2) with TRBJ1-6, with D unresolved. The germline V gene encodes CDR1 LGHDT and CDR2 YNNKEL (reference sequence). The CDR3 is 18 amino acids. Between the trimmed V and J ends, which lost 3 bases and 0 bases, there was a span of 15 bases. The DNA of the CDR3 is TGTGCCAGCAGCCAGTCCATTCCCGGCAGCTCCTATAATTCACCCCTCCACTTT. It specifies CASSQSIPGSSYNSPLHF.

CDR3 bases: TGCGCCAGCAGCTGGGGCCCGGGGACCGATGAAGCTTTCTTT. It encodes CASSWGPGTDEAFF. The chain recombines TRBV5-1 with TRBJ1-1; perhaps TRBD1 as D (5 bases). Germline CDR1 and CDR2: SGHRS and YFSETQ. Trimming pared 3 bases from V and 7 bases from J, leaving 16 bases between. CDR3 length: 14 amino acids.

The chain joins TRBV5-5 to TRBJ2-2; TRBD2 agrees at 14 bases. Losses at the gene ends were 0 bases for V and 4 bases for J; bases not matched to a gene: 5. Germline assignment: CDR1 SGHKS and CDR2 YYEKEE (reference sequence). The CDR3 sequence is 18 residues long. The CDR3 sequence is CASSLAGLAGGVTGELFF. The CDR3 nucleotides read TGTGCCAGCAGCTTGGCCGGACTAGCGGGAGGCGTCACCGGGGAGCTGTTTTTT.

The V and J genes are TRBV2 and TRBJ2-3; 7 bases match TRBD1. In germline, CDR1 is SNHLY, CDR2 FYNNEI. After removal of 7 bases from V and 0 bases from J, the junction contained 7 bases not matched to a gene. The CDR3 is made up of 15 amino acids. This CDR3 reads CASMLSGQSTDTQYF. The CDR3, as DNA: TGTGCCAGCATGCTCTCGGGACAGAGCACAGATACGCAGTATTTT.